This T cell receptor (beta chain) was sequenced in a study of blood T cell repertoires in COVID-19. Study details: T cells, B-cell-depleted T cells, or PBMCs provided the cDNA or gDNA that served as material.

Germline V gene sequence: CDR1 MDHEN, CDR2 SYDVKM. CDR3 size: 14 residues. J lost 6 bases, V lost 6 bases, and 9 bases had no gene match. Those who participated ranged in age from about 18 to 95 years and resided in under 25 US areas. TCRdb keeps only in-frame clones here, not all; method: immunoSEQ multiplex PCR. The sample gives a few hundred thousand clones, about 90% of which show up once; roughly 3% is in the top ten. The TCR originated in a woman in her 30s who had recovered from COVID-19. This chain joins TRBV28 and TRBJ2-7, with TRBD1 matching 9 bases. Sequences were obtained from PBMCs or T cells enriched from blood (not recorded which). The CDR3 DNA reads as TGTGCCAGCAGGTCCGGGACAGGGTTCGCCGAGCAGTACTTC. This translates into CASRSGTGFAEQYF. The full variable domain, with the rest looked up from reference TRBV28 and TRBJ2-7, is DVKVTQSSRYLVKRTGEKVFLECVQDMDHENMFWYRQDPGLGLRLIYFSYDVKMKEKGDIPEGYSVSREKKERFSLILESASTNQTSMYLCASRSGTGFAEQYFGPGTRLTVT.